Shown below are 23 T cell receptor beta chains from a single sample sequenced in a study of T cell repertoires in cytomegalovirus infection. In TCRdb, the reads were re-called with MiXCR into one record per CDR3 protein. The sample includes hundreds of thousands of distinct CDR3 sequences, approximately 24% of them seen just once. Sequencing was performed on CD8+ T cells from PBMCs. The source of these receptors is a human donor in good health (CMV status not recorded). Some clones in this sample may be carry-over from other donors' samples.

A few counts support this clonotype. This chain joins TRBV12-3 or TRBV12-4 and TRBJ1-1; no clear D. V was trimmed by 3 bases and J by 4 bases, leaving 21 bases between them. This CDR3 has 17 amino acids. DNA of the CDR3: TGTGCCAGCAGTTTCACCACGGGCTCCCTCGGGAGCACTGAAGCTTTCTTT. Protein sequence: CASSFTTGSLGSTEAFF.

In its sample, this clonotype was seen many times. A junction end diverges from the germline sequence, so it may reflect a read error. The V and J genes are TRBV7-7 and TRBJ2-1; D is ambiguous. Per the germline V gene, CDR1 is SSHAT and CDR2 is FNYEAQ (reference sequence). The CDR3 consists of 16 residues. This chain's CDR3 is CASSLKAPGPYNEQFF. The CDR3 nucleotides are TGTGCTAGCAGCTTAAAAGCGCCAGGCCCCTACAATGAGCAGTTCTTC.

This clonotype was picked up a small number of times. The chain combines TRBV6-2 or TRBV6-3 with TRBJ2-7; possible D gene TRBD2, 7 bases. This CDR3 contains 13 residues. V gave up 2 bases and J gave up 6 bases, with 11 bases separating them. CDR1 and CDR2 from the germline V gene are MNHEY and SVGEGT. The DNA of the CDR3 is TGTGCCAGCAGTTACGGGGGGGCGGGCGAGCAGTACGTC. As protein: CASSYGGAGEQYV.

The chain combines TRBV15 with TRBJ1-2; 8 bases fit TRBD1. The CDR3 is made up of 14 amino acids. Germline assignment: CDR1 LNHNV and CDR2 YYDKDF (reference sequence). The V gene end was trimmed by 6 bases and the J gene end by 4 bases; junction bases not matched to a gene: 7. CDR3 sequence reads: CATRMDRDGYGYTF. The CDR3 bases are TGTGCCACCAGGATGGACAGGGATGGCTATGGCTACACCTTC.

This clonotype was observed at least ten times. The genes are TRBV28 and TRBJ2-7, with D possibly TRBD1 on 6 matching bases. Deletions cut 5 bases from V and 1 base from J, with 21 bases between. The CDR3 runs to 17 residues. Germline loops: CDR1 MDHEN, CDR2 SYDVKM. CDR3 DNA: TGTGCCAGCAGTCCCCGGACGCAGGGGCTGTTATCCTACGAGCAGTACGTC. This codes for CASSPRTQGLLSYEQYV.

This chain joins TRBV4-3 and TRBJ2-1, with 7 bases identical to TRBD2. The CDR3 is made up of 15 amino acids. V was pared by 1 base and J by 3 bases, with 3 bases of the junction left unmatched. CDR1 is LGHNA and CDR2 is YSLEER in the germline V gene. This CDR3 reads CASSQGGGGYNEQFF. Written as DNA, the CDR3 is TGCGCCAGCAGCCAAGGGGGGGGGGGCTACAATGAGCAGTTCTTC.

This clonotype showed up just a few times. The genes are TRBV20-1 and TRBJ2-3, with 9 bases fitting TRBD2. V shed 2 bases, J shed 4 bases, and the junction held 10 bases outside the gene matches. Germline V gives CDR1 DFQATT, CDR2 SNEGSKA (reference sequence). The CDR3 sequence is 16 residues long. The CDR3 sequence: CSARFASGARPDTQYF. The CDR3 DNA follows: TGCAGTGCTAGATTCGCTAGCGGGGCGAGGCCAGATACGCAGTATTTT.

This clonotype was recorded at least ten times. This sequence joins TRBV7-9 and TRBJ1-2; D call uncertain. V was shortened by 3 bases and J by 2 bases, with 7 bases between the two germline ends. This CDR3 is 13 amino acids long. Per germline, CDR1 SEHNR and CDR2 FQNEAQ (reference sequence). The CDR3, as DNA: TGTGCCAGCAGCTTCCAACAGAACTATGGCTACACCTTC. This gives the protein CASSFQQNYGYTF.

This clonotype was picked up many times. The gene calls are TRBV7-8 and TRBJ1-1; D ambiguous. V was trimmed by 2 bases and J by 1 base, leaving 11 bases between them. The CDR3 is 15 residues long. Germline assignment: CDR1 SGHVS and CDR2 FQNEAQ. CDR3 sequence: CASSLKTRPNTEAFF. Here the CDR3 DNA reads TGTGCCAGCAGCTTAAAAACTCGACCGAACACTGAAGCTTTCTTT.

This clonotype was detected many times. The J gene is TRBJ1-2, the V gene TRBV6-2 or TRBV6-3; tentatively, D is TRBD1 (5 bases). From germline, CDR1 is MNHEY and CDR2 SVGEGT. This CDR3 is 13 amino acids long. V was trimmed by 8 bases and J by 0 bases, leaving 10 bases between them. The CDR3 spells CASATDPNYGYTF. The CDR3 DNA is TGTGCCAGCGCGACAGATCCTAACTATGGCTACACCTTC.

This chain uses TRBV3-1 with TRBJ1-1, with a possible D match to TRBD1 (5 bases). The CDR3 has 15 amino acids. The germline V gene encodes CDR1 LGHDT and CDR2 YNNKEL (reference sequence). With 0 bases removed from V and 7 bases from J, the gap between germline ends came to 15 bases. The chain's CDR3 is CASSQDLGGYGEAFF. The CDR3 bases are TGTGCCAGCAGCCAAGATCTGGGGGGATATGGTGAAGCTTTCTTT.

The table lists this clonotype with many counts. CDR3: CASSPTGSLNYGYTF. In DNA, the CDR3 is TGCGCCAGCAGCCCTACAGGGAGCCTTAACTATGGCTACACCTTC. The chain recombines TRBV5-1 with TRBJ1-2; D possibly corresponds to TRBD1 (6 bases). The V and J ends lost 4 bases and 1 base respectively, with 14 bases between them. The CDR3 covers 15 residues. Germline CDR1 and CDR2: SGHRS and YFSETQ. Supplemented by reference TRBV5-1 and TRBJ1-2, the full variable domain reads KAGVTQTPRYLIKTRGQQVTLSCSPISGHRSVSWYQQTPGQGLQFLFEYFSETQRNKGNFPGRFSGRQFSNSRSEMNVSTLELGDSALYLCASSPTGSLNYGYTFGSGTRLTVV.

The J gene is TRBJ2-5, the V gene TRBV10-3; D may be TRBD1 (7 bases). The CDR3 totals 15 residues. V lost 6 bases and J lost 3, with 17 bases in between. Germline-derived CDR1 and CDR2 are ENHRY and SYGVKD. CDR3 nucleotides: TGTGCCATCAGGACCCGACAGGGAGGCGAAGAGACCCAGTACTTC. This gives the protein CAIRTRQGGEETQYF.

The CDR3 sequence is CASSRRWGRSGPNPSYNEQFF. CDR3 DNA: TGTGCCAGCAGCCGGAGGTGGGGACGGAGTGGACCGAACCCCTCCTACAATGAGCAGTTCTTC. The chain recombines TRBV28 with TRBJ2-1; either TRBD1 or TRBD2 may fit D (5 bases each). Trimming took off 6 bases at V and 0 bases at J, with 30 bases between the two ends. Germline V lookup: CDR1 MDHEN, CDR2 SYDVKM. This CDR3 is built from 21 residues.

V usage is TRBV5-8 and J usage is TRBJ1-5; D ambiguous. The CDR3 length is 15 residues. The V end was cut by 3 bases, the J end by 0 bases, with 10 bases between. The germline gives CDR1 SGHTS, CDR2 YDEGEE. DNA for the CDR3: TGTGCCAGCAGCTCGCAGGCTTATAGCAATCAGCCCCAGCATTTT. This encodes CASSSQAYSNQPQHF.

The chain uses TRBV27 and TRBJ2-3, with TRBD1 as a possible D gene (5 bases). CDR1 MNHEY and CDR2 SMNVEV come from the germline V gene (reference sequence). V shed 5 bases and J shed 0 bases, with 27 bases lying between them. This CDR3 spans 20 amino acids. Written as DNA, the CDR3 is TGTGCCAGCAGTCTACAGGTGCTCGTGCCCCTCGCGCCTAGCACAGATACGCAGTATTTT. It specifies CASSLQVLVPLAPSTDTQYF.

This clonotype was recorded at least ten times. The chain is built from TRBV7-6 and TRBJ2-3; D not certain. Trimming pared 2 bases from V and 3 bases from J, leaving 12 bases between. Germline CDR1 SGHVS, CDR2 FNYEAQ. There are 15 residues in the CDR3. CDR3 protein: CASSLIATTTDTQYF. For the CDR3, the DNA is TGTGCCAGCAGCTTAATAGCTACTACTACAGATACGCAGTATTTT.

This clonotype showed up just a few times. This chain joins TRBV29-1 and TRBJ2-1; D might be TRBD1 (5 bases). This CDR3 contains 13 residues. Germline CDR1 and CDR2: SQVTM and ANQGSEA. V lost 0 bases and J 12 bases, leaving 15 bases between the germline ends. In DNA form, the CDR3 reads TGCAGCGTTGAAGACAGGGTACCTTTATTGCAGTTCTTC. This codes for CSVEDRVPLLQFF.

This clonotype was found many times. This chain joins TRBV7-6 and TRBJ2-1; D unclear. The V end was cut by 4 bases, the J end by 9 bases, with 10 bases between. The length of the CDR3 is 12 residues. Germline assignment: CDR1 SGHVS and CDR2 FNYEAQ. CDR3 coding DNA: TGTGCCAGCAGCTCTACCTCACCTGAGCAGTTCTTC. It is translated as CASSSTSPEQFF.

At least ten counts were recorded for this clonotype. This chain connects TRBV7-8 to TRBJ2-2, with a tentative D call TRBD2 (6 bases). The V gene lost 5 bases and the J gene lost 5 bases, with 15 bases spanning the gap. The CDR3 totals 15 residues. Germline CDR1 SGHVS, CDR2 FQNEAQ. The CDR3 here is CASSPKASETGELFF. CDR3 bases: TGTGCCAGCAGCCCAAAGGCTAGCGAAACCGGGGAGCTGTTTTTT.

This clonotype has just one count. The CDR3 coding sequence is TGCAGCGTTGTAGCAGGATACACTGAAGCTTTCTTT. As protein: CSVVAGYTEAFF. The chain has TRBV29-1 and TRBJ1-1; D is uncertain. This CDR3 is 12 amino acids long. The V and J ends lost 4 bases and 3 bases respectively, with 9 bases between them. The germline CDR1 and CDR2 sequences are SQVTM and ANQGSEA.

In the case of this clonotype: No conserved phenylalanine or tryptophan is present at the end of the CDR3, so a read error is the likely explanation. The chain is built from TRBV6-6 and TRBJ2-2; 8 positions agree with TRBD1. CDR1 MNHNY and CDR2 SVGAGI come from the germline V gene (reference sequence). Losses at the gene ends were 2 bases for V and 5 bases for J; bases not matched to a gene: 7. There are 16 residues in the CDR3. The CDR3 nucleotides read TGTGCCAGCAGTTACCTCAGACAGGGGTTAACCGGGGAGCTGTTTCTT. Protein sequence: CASSYLRQGLTGELFL.

This chain joins TRBV27 and TRBJ1-2; 8 nucleotides match TRBD1. Per germline, CDR1 MNHEY and CDR2 SMNVEV (reference sequence). The CDR3 runs 13 residues. Unmatched junction bases numbered 8, after V lost 8 bases and J lost 6 bases. CDR3 nucleotides: TGTGCCAGCTCTTGGGCGACAGGGGATGGCTACACCTTC. This encodes CASSWATGDGYTF.